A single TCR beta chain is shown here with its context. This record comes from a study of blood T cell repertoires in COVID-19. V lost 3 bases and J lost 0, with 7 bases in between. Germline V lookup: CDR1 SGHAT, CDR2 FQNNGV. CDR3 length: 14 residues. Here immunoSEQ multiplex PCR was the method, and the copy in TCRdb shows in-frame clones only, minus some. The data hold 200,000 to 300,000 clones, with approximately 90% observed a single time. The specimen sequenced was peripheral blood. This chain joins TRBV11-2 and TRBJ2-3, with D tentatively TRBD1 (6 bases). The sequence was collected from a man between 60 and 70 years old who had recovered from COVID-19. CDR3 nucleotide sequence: TGTGCCAGCAGCTTGGGGGCTAGCACAGATACGCAGTATTTT. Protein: CASSLGASTDTQYF.